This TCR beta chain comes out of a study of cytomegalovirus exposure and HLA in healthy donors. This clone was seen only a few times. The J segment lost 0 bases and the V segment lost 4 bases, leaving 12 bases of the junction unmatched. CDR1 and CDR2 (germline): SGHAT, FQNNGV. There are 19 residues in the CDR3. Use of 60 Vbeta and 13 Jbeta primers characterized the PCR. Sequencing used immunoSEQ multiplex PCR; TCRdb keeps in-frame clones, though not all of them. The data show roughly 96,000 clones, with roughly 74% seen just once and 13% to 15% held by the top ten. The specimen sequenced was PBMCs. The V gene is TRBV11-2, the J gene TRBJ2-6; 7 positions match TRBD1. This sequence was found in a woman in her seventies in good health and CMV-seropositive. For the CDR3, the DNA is TGTGCCAGCAGCTCGTTCCGGGACAGCGTCCTCTCTGGGGCCAACGTCCTGACTTTC. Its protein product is CASSSFRDSVLSGANVLTF.